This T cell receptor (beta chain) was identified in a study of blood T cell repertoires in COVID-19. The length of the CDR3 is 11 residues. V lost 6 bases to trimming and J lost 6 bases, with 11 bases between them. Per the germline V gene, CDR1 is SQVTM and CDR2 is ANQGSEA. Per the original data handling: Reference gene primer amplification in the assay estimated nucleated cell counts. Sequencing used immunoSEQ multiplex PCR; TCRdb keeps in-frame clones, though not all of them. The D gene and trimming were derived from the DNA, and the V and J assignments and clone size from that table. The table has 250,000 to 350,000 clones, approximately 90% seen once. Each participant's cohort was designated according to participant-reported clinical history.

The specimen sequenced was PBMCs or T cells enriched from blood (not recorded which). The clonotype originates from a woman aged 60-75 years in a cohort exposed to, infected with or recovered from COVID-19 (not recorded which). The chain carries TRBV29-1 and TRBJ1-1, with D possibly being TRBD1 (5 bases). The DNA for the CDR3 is TGCAGCGTAGATACAGGTGCTGAAGCTTTCTTT. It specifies CSVDTGAEAFF.